This entry lists 12 T cell receptor beta chains sequenced from one sample in a study of OX40 agonist ivuxolimab in advanced cancers. Sequencing used immunoSEQ multiplex PCR; TCRdb keeps in-frame clones, though not all of them. This sample has about 100,000 clones; more than 85% occur once, and the top ten carry approximately 0.58%. The specimen comprised CD4+ or CD8+ T cells sorted from blood, sampled in a trial of the OX40 agonist ivuxolimab. All receptors come from an adult with an advanced solid tumor such as melanoma, head and neck, liver or kidney cancer.

This rearrangement joins TRBV28 to TRBJ1-2; 7 nucleotides match TRBD1. CDR3 size: 13 residues. Germline lookup yields CDR1 MDHEN and CDR2 SYDVKM. V trimming: 5 bases; J trimming: 5 bases; junction bases outside the gene matches: 5. This CDR3 is CASSPGTVYGYTF. DNA of the CDR3: TGTGCCAGCAGTCCCGGGACAGTTTATGGCTACACCTTC.

The V gene is TRBV28, the J gene TRBJ2-7; 10 bases are a match to TRBD2. Germline V gene lookup returns CDR1 MDHEN and CDR2 SYDVKM. V lost 4 bases, J lost 3 bases, and 6 bases stayed unmatched. The CDR3 is 15 residues long. CDR3 coding DNA: TGTGCCAGCAGTTCCCTAGCTAGCGGGAGCTACGAGCAGTACTTC. Protein: CASSSLASGSYEQYF.

The chain carries TRBV27 and TRBJ2-3; D ambiguous. V lost 7 bases and J 6 bases, leaving 11 bases between the germline ends. The CDR3 runs to 12 residues. CDR1 MNHEY and CDR2 SMNVEV come from the germline V gene (reference sequence). For the CDR3, the DNA is TGTGCCAGCACCTCGCCAGTGGATACGCAGTATTTT. This translates into CASTSPVDTQYF.

CDR3 coding DNA: TGTGCCAGCAGGTTTAGGGTTGGCGAGCAGTACTTC. It is translated as CASRFRVGEQYF. The chain carries TRBV6-1 and TRBJ2-7; D unresolved. The CDR3 runs 12 residues. From germline, CDR1 is MNHNS and CDR2 SASEGT. Trimming left V 6 bases short and J 6 bases short, with 12 bases between.

The chain links TRBV7-3 to TRBJ2-1; 7 bases are a match to TRBD2. Germline CDR1 reads SGHTA; CDR2 reads FQGTGA. The CDR3 runs 15 residues. V gave up 5 bases and J gave up 8 bases; unmatched junction bases: 12. CDR3 region: CASSTRVGRLDEQFF. The CDR3 DNA reads as TGTGCCAGCAGCACAAGGGTCGGGAGGTTGGATGAGCAGTTCTTC.

V gene TRBV18 combines with J gene TRBJ1-5, with 7 bases matching TRBD1. The CDR3 is made up of 15 amino acids. The trim removed 3 bases at V and 3 bases at J, leaving 5 bases unmatched. Germline V lookup: CDR1 KGHSH, CDR2 LQKENI. CDR3 amino acids: CASSPGGTANQPQHF. In nucleotides, the CDR3 is TGTGCCAGCTCACCGGGGGGGACAGCCAATCAGCCCCAGCATTTT.

This rearrangement joins TRBV7-3 to TRBJ2-1; the match to TRBD2 covers 7 bases. CDR3 length: 15 residues. Germline V gene sequence: CDR1 SGHTA, CDR2 FQGTGA. Unmatched junction bases numbered 5, after V lost 2 bases and J lost 4 bases. The CDR3 coding sequence is TGTGCCAGCAGCTTAGAAGCGGGAAGGTACAATGAGCAGTTCTTC. It codes for CASSLEAGRYNEQFF.

This chain uses TRBV5-1 with TRBJ2-2; D possibly corresponds to TRBD2 (6 bases). V lost 4 bases, J lost 1 base, and 14 bases lay in between. The CDR3 consists of 16 residues. CDR1 SGHRS and CDR2 YFSETQ come from the germline V gene. As DNA, the CDR3 is TGCGCCAGCAGCCTTAGAGCGGGTCTGAACACCGGGGAGCTGTTTTTT. This sequence encodes CASSLRAGLNTGELFF. Full variable domain (missing parts from reference TRBV5-1 and TRBJ2-2): KAGVTQTPRYLIKTRGQQVTLSCSPISGHRSVSWYQQTPGQGLQFLFEYFSETQRNKGNFPGRFSGRQFSNSRSEMNVSTLELGDSALYLCASSLRAGLNTGELFFGEGSRLTVL.

This CDR3 is CASSLGGGTGETQYF. The CDR3 DNA sequence: TGTGCCAGCAGCTTAGGAGGGGGGACTGGAGAGACCCAGTACTTC. The chain joins TRBV11-1 to TRBJ2-5; either TRBD1 or TRBD2 may supply D (6 bases each). The CDR3 has 15 amino acids. CDR1 and CDR2 from the germline V gene are SGHAT and FQDESV (reference sequence). Trimming removed 1 base from V and 4 bases from J, with 13 bases in between.

As to this clone: Its ends do not fully match the called genes, so a read error is possible. V usage is TRBV28 and J usage is TRBJ1-2, with D perhaps TRBD1 (5 bases). CDR1 MDHEN and CDR2 SYDVKM come from the germline V gene. This CDR3 has 13 residues. This chain's CDR3 is CASSFFRDRGMPF. In nucleotides, the CDR3 is TGTGCCAGCAGTTTTTTTAGGGACCGGGGGATGCCTTTC.

This chain connects TRBV4-1 to TRBJ1-5, with D perhaps TRBD1 (6 bases). CDR3 length: 17 residues. The germline CDR1 and CDR2 sequences are MGHRA and YSYEKL. Between the trimmed V and J ends, which lost 0 bases and 6 bases, there was a span of 18 bases. The CDR3 loop is CASSQEGGDWWAQPQHF. CDR3 nucleotides: TGCGCCAGCAGCCAAGAAGGGGGAGATTGGTGGGCTCAGCCCCAGCATTTT.

The chain joins TRBV28 to TRBJ1-3; tentative D call: TRBD1 (5 bases). Trimming pared 5 bases from V and 0 bases from J, leaving 11 bases between. CDR3 size: 15 residues. Germline assignment: CDR1 MDHEN and CDR2 SYDVKM. Here the CDR3 reads CASSGRGNSGNTIYF. The CDR3, as DNA: TGTGCCAGCAGTGGAAGGGGAAACTCTGGAAACACCATATATTTT.